Following are 31 T cell receptor beta chains from one sample sequenced in a study of blood T cell repertoires in COVID-19. Repertoires were generated with immunoSEQ multiplex PCR, while TCRdb's copy carries only in-frame clones and drops some. The table lists some 290,000 clones, roughly 89% of them singletons, with under 1.1% in the top ten. The sample comprised peripheral blood. The receptors derive from a woman in her forties with COVID-19, enrolled during active disease.

The V and J genes are TRBV5-1 and TRBJ2-1, with TRBD1 matching 9 bases. V shed 6 bases, J shed 7 bases, and the junction held 11 bases outside the gene matches. This CDR3 contains 15 residues. Germline CDR1 is SGHRS and CDR2 is YFSETQ. The CDR3 DNA sequence: TGCGCCAGCACCTCCGGGACAGGGCTCTGGAATGAGCAGTTCTTC. Translating it yields CASTSGTGLWNEQFF.

V is TRBV3-1 (or the pseudogene TRBV3-2) and J is TRBJ2-7; D possibly corresponds to TRBD2 (6 bases). The CDR3 length is 15 residues. Germline loops: CDR1 LGHDT, CDR2 YNNKEL (reference sequence). The V and J ends lost 2 bases and 5 bases respectively, with 16 bases between them. The CDR3: CASSQRRATADEQYF. The CDR3 DNA sequence: TGTGCCAGCAGCCAAAGGAGGGCTACGGCGGACGAGCAGTACTTC.

V and J are TRBV7-3 and TRBJ2-1, with TRBD2 matching 11 bases. CDR3 size: 15 residues. Trimming at V came to 5 bases and at J to 9 bases, leaving 9 bases not matched to a gene. Looked up from germline, CDR1 is SGHTA and CDR2 is FQGTGA. CDR3 DNA: TGTGCCAGCAGCGCAATAGCGGGAGGGCCAGGTGAGCAGTTCTTC. Its translation: CASSAIAGGPGEQFF. Combining the CDR3 with reference TRBV7-3 and TRBJ2-1 gives the whole variable domain GAGVSQTPSNKVTEKGKYVELRCDPISGHTALYWYRQSLGQGPEFLIYFQGTGAADDSGLPNDRFFAVRPEGSVSTLKIQRTERGDSAVYLCASSAIAGGPGEQFFGPGTRLTVL.

The chain recombines TRBV20-1 with TRBJ1-5, with 7 bases that match TRBD1. Germline V gene sequence: CDR1 DFQATT, CDR2 SNEGSKA (reference sequence). J lost 2 bases, V lost 3 bases, and 7 bases had no gene match. CDR3 size: 15 residues. The CDR3: CSASIRGPGNQPQHF. CDR3 DNA sequence: TGCAGTGCTAGTATAAGGGGGCCGGGCAATCAGCCCCAGCATTTT.

This chain joins TRBV5-8 and TRBJ2-1, with D unresolved. Germline V gene lookup returns CDR1 SGHTS and CDR2 YDEGEE. The CDR3 runs 16 residues. The germline V and J ends were trimmed by 0 bases and 3 bases, with 13 bases remaining between them. The CDR3 DNA sequence: TGTGCCAGCAGCTTGGGCGTACTTAGCCTCTACAATGAGCAGTTCTTC. It specifies CASSLGVLSLYNEQFF.

V usage is TRBV5-1 and J usage is TRBJ2-7; D may be TRBD2 (6 bases). V was cut by 4 bases and J by 0 bases, with 8 bases left in between. The CDR3 is 13 residues long. Germline values: CDR1 SGHRS, CDR2 YFSETQ. The CDR3 sequence is CASSRESSYEQYF. CDR3 bases: TGCGCCAGCAGCCGGGAGAGCTCCTACGAGCAGTACTTC.

The genes are TRBV6-2 or TRBV6-3 and TRBJ2-3; 10 bases map to TRBD2. The length of the CDR3 is 14 residues. Trimming took 5 bases from V and 6 from J; bases not matched to a gene: 5. CDR1 and CDR2 from the germline V gene are MNHEY and SVGEGT. CDR3 in amino acids: CASSQKRGGDTQYF. Here the CDR3 DNA reads TGTGCCAGCAGTCAGAAGCGGGGGGGTGATACGCAGTATTTT.

This clone was observed a single time. This chain uses TRBV28 with TRBJ2-7, with a tentative D call TRBD1 (6 bases). Germline CDR1 and CDR2: MDHEN and SYDVKM. The V end was cut by 5 bases, the J end by 5 bases, with 16 bases between. This CDR3 region has 14 residues. CDR3 sequence (DNA): TGTGCCAGCAGTACCTCAGGGGCTATCGACGAGCAGTACTTC. Translation: CASSTSGAIDEQYF.

The chain has TRBV25-1 and TRBJ2-1; 10 nucleotides align to TRBD1. The CDR3 runs to 16 residues. V was pared by 3 bases and J by 3 bases, with 5 bases of the junction left unmatched. The germline CDR1 and CDR2 sequences are MGHDK and SYGVNS. The CDR3 here is CASSDSGTGVYNEQFF. CDR3 bases: TGTGCCAGCAGTGATTCCGGGACAGGGGTCTACAATGAGCAGTTCTTC.

This clone was picked up one time. V and J are TRBV6-5 and TRBJ2-1; D is possibly TRBD2 (5 bases). Between the trimmed V and J ends, which lost 2 bases and 6 bases, there was a span of 14 bases. CDR1 is MNHEY and CDR2 is SVGAGI in the germline V gene. This CDR3 spans 15 amino acids. CDR3: CASSYNLEGGNEQFF. CDR3 in DNA: TGTGCCAGCAGTTACAACCTAGAAGGAGGCAATGAGCAGTTCTTC.

The chain joins TRBV7-2 to TRBJ1-6; no firm D call. The germline V and J ends were trimmed by 2 bases and 10 bases, with 9 bases remaining between them. The CDR3 sequence is 13 residues long. Germline assignment: CDR1 SGHTA and CDR2 FQGNSA. The DNA for the CDR3 is TGTGCCAGCAGCTTAAAATCGGGGTCACCCCTCCACTTT. This gives the protein CASSLKSGSPLHF.

This chain links TRBV5-1 with TRBJ1-4; 7 nucleotides line up with TRBD1. The CDR3 is 16 residues long. After removal of 0 bases from V and 1 base from J, the junction contained 3 bases not matched to a gene. CDR1 is SGHRS and CDR2 is YFSETQ in the germline V gene. The CDR3 DNA is TGCGCCAGCAGCTTGGGACAGGGTGTAACTAATGAAAAACTGTTTTTT. Its translation is CASSLGQGVTNEKLFF.

This clone showed up just once. This sample also contains other DNA sequences that code for the same CDR3. The chain carries TRBV12-3 or TRBV12-4 and TRBJ2-7; D possibly corresponds to TRBD1 (6 bases). The CDR3 contains 12 residues. With 5 bases removed from V and 3 bases from J, the gap between germline ends came to 8 bases. The CDR3 spells CASSTDSYEQYF. The CDR3 coding sequence is TGTGCCAGCAGTACGGACAGCTACGAGCAGTACTTC.

V usage is TRBV27 and J usage is TRBJ2-5; 16 positions match TRBD2. The V gene end was trimmed by 6 bases and the J gene end by 6 bases; junction bases not matched to a gene: 7. The CDR3 is 16 amino acids. Germline CDR1 is MNHEY and CDR2 is SMNVEV (reference sequence). CDR3 residues: CASSPPGLAGGKTQYF. As DNA, the CDR3 is TGTGCCAGCAGCCCCCCGGGACTAGCGGGAGGGAAGACCCAGTACTTC.

This chain connects TRBV27 to TRBJ1-2, with D perhaps matching TRBD1 (5 bases). From germline, CDR1 is MNHEY and CDR2 SMNVEV (reference sequence). V was clipped by 2 bases and J by 0 bases, with 19 bases between them. The CDR3 loop spans 18 amino acids. In DNA form, the CDR3 reads TGTGCCAGCAGTTTAGTGTATGGGGGGACCGGATCTAACTATGGCTACACCTTC. Protein product: CASSLVYGGTGSNYGYTF.

This clone has only one observation. The genes are TRBV10-2 and TRBJ1-3; 8 nucleotides line up with TRBD1. Germline trimming cut 4 bases from V and 4 bases from J; bases unmatched to any gene: 6. The CDR3 consists of 15 residues. CDR1 and CDR2 (germline): WSHSY, SAAADI. The CDR3 nucleotides are TGCGCCAGCAGTGGAGGACAGGGTAGAGGAAACACCATATATTTT. Residues: CASSGGQGRGNTIYF.

Regarding this clone: Its ends do not fully match the called genes, so a read error is possible. This chain links TRBV7-7 with TRBJ2-7; the match to TRBD1 covers 7 bases. Germline V gene lookup returns CDR1 SSHAT and CDR2 FNYEAQ (reference sequence). The CDR3 runs 14 residues. The CDR3 loop is CASSPRTGSYEQYF. CDR3 DNA sequence: TGTGCTAGCAGCCCTAGGACAGGTTCCTACGAGCAGTACTTC.

This clone was seen a single time. J is TRBJ2-1 and V is TRBV4-3, with a weak D call TRBD1 (5 bases). Trimming cost V 5 bases and J 4 bases, with 12 bases left between them. The CDR3 is made up of 14 amino acids. Germline CDR1 is LGHNA and CDR2 is YSLEER. The CDR3: CASSNRGVYNEQFF. Here the CDR3 DNA reads TGCGCCAGCAGCAATAGGGGCGTATACAATGAGCAGTTCTTC.

This clone appeared a single time. The chain carries TRBV4-3 and TRBJ2-7, with a possible D match to TRBD1 (6 bases). Germline V gives CDR1 LGHNA, CDR2 YSLEER. CDR3 length: 17 amino acids. Deletions cut 0 bases from V and 2 bases from J, with 17 bases between. CDR3 in amino acids: CASSQDNTGTRPYEQYF. DNA for the CDR3: TGCGCCAGCAGCCAAGACAATACCGGGACACGACCCTACGAGCAGTACTTC.

The chain combines TRBV15 with TRBJ2-2; 8 positions match TRBD1. The germline V gene encodes CDR1 LNHNV and CDR2 YYDKDF (reference sequence). V shed 0 bases, J shed 3 bases, and the junction held 3 bases outside the gene matches. The CDR3 spans 16 residues. CDR3 sequence reads: CATSRDRTGYTGELFF. The CDR3 nucleotides read TGTGCCACCAGCAGAGATAGGACAGGGTACACCGGGGAGCTGTTTTTT. The whole variable domain, filled in from reference TRBV15 and TRBJ2-2, reads DAMVIQNPRYQVTQFGKPVTLSCSQTLNHNVMYWYQQKSSQAPKLLFHYYDKDFNNEADTPDNFQSRRPNTSFCFLDIRSPGLGDTAMYLCATSRDRTGYTGELFFGEGSRLTVL.

V usage is TRBV7-9 and J usage is TRBJ2-1; 8 nucleotides align to TRBD1. The CDR3 runs 17 residues. The J segment lost 5 bases and the V segment lost 0 bases, leaving 9 bases of the junction unmatched. The V gene's germline CDR1 is SEHNR and CDR2 FQNEAQ (reference sequence). The CDR3, as DNA: TGTGCCAGCAGCTTAGCCCCAGGGACAGGTAGGGACAATGAGCAGTTCTTC. This translates into CASSLAPGTGRDNEQFF.

The chain links TRBV6-2 or TRBV6-3 to TRBJ2-5; unclear D gene. Germline-derived CDR1 and CDR2 are MNHEY and SVGEGT. Trimming cost V 4 bases and J 2 bases, with 8 bases left between them. This CDR3 has 13 residues. The CDR3 DNA reads as TGTGCCAGCAGTTTCTTACAGCAAGAGACCCAGTACTTC. Translating gives CASSFLQQETQYF.

The V gene is TRBV5-1, the J gene TRBJ2-3, with D hard to call. The germline gives CDR1 SGHRS, CDR2 YFSETQ. There are 15 residues in the CDR3. Deletions cut 3 bases from V and 4 bases from J, with 15 bases between. The CDR3 nucleotides read TGCGCCAGCAGCTCCCAGACTCATGGCGCAGATACGCAGTATTTT. Translation gives CASSSQTHGADTQYF.

About this clone itself: A read error may account for a junction end that differs from germline. The V and J genes are TRBV7-7 and TRBJ1-5, with a weak D call TRBD1 (6 bases). The germline CDR1 and CDR2 sequences are SSHAT and FNYEAQ (reference sequence). This CDR3 comprises 15 residues. The CDR3 DNA reads as TGTGCTAGCAGCTTAGCGCACGGGGGGCGTGAGCCCCAGCATTTT. Translating it yields CASSLAHGGREPQHF.

The V call is TRBV29-1, the J call TRBJ2-5, with 7 bases fitting TRBD1. Germline V gene data show CDR1 as SQVTM and CDR2 as ANQGSEA. V lost 6 bases to trimming and J lost 9 bases; unmatched junction nucleotides: 10. This CDR3 has 12 amino acids. The CDR3 loop reads CSVRDSRRAQYF. Here the CDR3 DNA reads TGCAGCGTCAGGGACAGCCGTCGGGCCCAGTACTTC.

This CDR3 is CASSYLAGGQGIQYF. CDR3 DNA: TGTGCCAGCAGTTACCTAGCGGGAGGGCAGGGCATTCAGTACTTC. This rearrangement joins TRBV6-5 to TRBJ2-4; 12 bases align to TRBD2. From germline, CDR1 is MNHEY and CDR2 SVGAGI. J gave up 9 bases and V 2 bases, and 5 bases lay outside the gene matches. There are 15 residues in the CDR3.

This clone is a singleton in its sample. The chain uses TRBV3-1 (or the pseudogene TRBV3-2) and TRBJ2-7; tentatively, D is TRBD2 (7 bases). The CDR3 contains 16 residues. Trimming removed 4 bases at V and 3 bases at J, with 19 bases between. The germline V gene encodes CDR1 LGHDT and CDR2 YNNKEL (reference sequence). CDR3 amino acids: CASSLMGGGLLYEQYF. CDR3 bases: TGTGCCAGCAGCCTCATGGGAGGGGGGCTTCTCTACGAGCAGTACTTC.

This clone is a singleton in its sample. The chain combines TRBV7-9 with TRBJ1-6; possible D gene TRBD1, 6 bases. The CDR3 loop spans 14 amino acids. Trimming pared 0 bases from V and 6 bases from J, leaving 6 bases between. From germline, CDR1 is SEHNR and CDR2 FQNEAQ (reference sequence). The CDR3 here is CASSLAGGNSPLHF. The CDR3 nucleotides read TGTGCCAGCAGCTTAGCAGGGGGTAATTCACCCCTCCACTTT.

CDR3 nucleotides: TGTGCCACCGCTGCCAGGGGATACAATGAGCAGTTCTTC. Amino acid sequence: CATAARGYNEQFF. The chain carries TRBV11-2 and TRBJ2-1; TRBD1 might be the D (6 bases). CDR1 and CDR2 (germline): SGHAT, FQNNGV. The CDR3 runs to 13 residues. V was shortened by 10 bases and J by 4 bases, with 14 bases between the two germline ends.

The genes are TRBV27 and TRBJ1-6; tentative D call: TRBD1 (6 bases). Germline CDR1 MNHEY, CDR2 SMNVEV (reference sequence). This CDR3 is 16 amino acids long. V was cut by 4 bases and J by 10 bases, with 20 bases left in between. The CDR3 sequence is CASSSNPTGNGSPLHF. CDR3 bases: TGTGCCAGCAGTTCCAACCCGACAGGCAACGGATCACCCCTCCACTTT.

This rearrangement joins TRBV6-2 or TRBV6-3 to TRBJ2-7; possibly TRBD2 for D (6 bases). CDR3 size: 15 residues. V was pared by 2 bases and J by 2 bases, with 13 bases between. CDR1 MNHEY and CDR2 SVGEGT come from the germline V gene. CDR3 coding DNA: TGTGCCAGCAGTTACCGGGGCGGGGCGGCCTACGAGCAGTACTTC. The encoded protein is CASSYRGGAAYEQYF.